This TCR beta chain was obtained from a study of CD8 T cells in Susac syndrome. V lost 2 bases, J lost 2 bases, and 3 bases stayed unmatched. Germline V gene lookup returns CDR1 GTSNPN and CDR2 SVGIG (reference sequence). The CDR3 loop spans 14 amino acids. An input of about 0.5 to 1 ug of RNA was subjected to reverse transcription using random hexamers. The authors amplified TCR beta CDR3 across 54 Vbeta and 13 Jbeta using immunoSEQ multiplex PCR. TCRdb redid the calling of the immunoSEQ multiplex PCR reads with MiXCR, one entry per CDR3 protein. Of around 170,000 distinct CDR3 sequences listed, about 95% are singletons.

Sequencing was performed on CD8+ T cells from PBMCs. The receptor was isolated from a human donor with Susac syndrome. The V call is TRBV30, the J call TRBJ2-7; 10 bases are shared with TRBD1. The DNA for the CDR3 is TGTGCCTGGAGTTTAGGACAGGGGGCCTACGAGCAGTACTTC. Its translation is CAWSLGQGAYEQYF.